This T cell receptor (beta chain) was sequenced in a study of beta chain features in type 1 diabetes. Overall study results and limits: Type 1 diabetes patients had TCRB CDR3s that were shorter (moderately but significantly so) in all four CD4+ subsets. Overrepresentation of cells with high TCR expression could result from cDNA sequencing. Compared to healthy donors, patients appeared to have naive, central memory and Treg TCRB repertoires that were more alike.

A remark on this clone: The target antigen is unknown.

As every portion of the isolated RNA was reverse transcribed, the sequencing read expressed TCRB transcripts. About 3.57 million reads per sample were averaged for naive, central memory and regulatory samples. Clones were read by immunoSEQ multiplex PCR, and TCRdb kept only the in-frame ones, dropping some. The sample records about 180,000 clones, about 13% being singletons. Sequencing used central memory CD4+ T cells from blood. The sequence derives from a woman in her late teens or twenties in good health.

The CDR3 sequence is CASSVGTAWAPNEQFF. CDR3 bases: TGTGCCAGCAGCGTAGGAACGGCGTGGGCACCTAATGAGCAGTTCTTC. The chain carries TRBV9 and TRBJ2-1, with D unclear. There are 16 residues in the CDR3. CDR1 and CDR2 (germline): SGDLS, YYNGEE. V shed 0 bases and J shed 7 bases, with 17 bases lying between them.